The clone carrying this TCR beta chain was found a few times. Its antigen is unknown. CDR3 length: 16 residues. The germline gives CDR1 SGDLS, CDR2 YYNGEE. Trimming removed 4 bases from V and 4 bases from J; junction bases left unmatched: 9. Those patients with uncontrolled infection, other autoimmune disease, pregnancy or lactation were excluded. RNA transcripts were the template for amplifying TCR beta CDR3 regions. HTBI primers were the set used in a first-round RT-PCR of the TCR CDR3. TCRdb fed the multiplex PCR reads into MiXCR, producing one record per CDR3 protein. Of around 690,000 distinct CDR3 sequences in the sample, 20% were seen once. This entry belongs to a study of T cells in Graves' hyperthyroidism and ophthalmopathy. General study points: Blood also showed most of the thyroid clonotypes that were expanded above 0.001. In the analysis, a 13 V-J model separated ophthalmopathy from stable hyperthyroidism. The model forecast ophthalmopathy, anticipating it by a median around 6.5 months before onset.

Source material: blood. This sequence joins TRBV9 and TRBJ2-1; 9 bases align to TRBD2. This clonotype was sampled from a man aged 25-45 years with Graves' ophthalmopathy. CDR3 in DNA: TGTGCCAGCAGCAGAGGGGCTAGCGGGGCTTACAATGAGCAGTTCTTC. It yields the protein CASSRGASGAYNEQFF. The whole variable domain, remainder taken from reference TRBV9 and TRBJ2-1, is DSGVTQTPKHLITATGQRVTLRCSPRSGDLSVYWYQQSLDQGLQFLIQYYNGEERAKGNILERFSAQQFPDLHSELNLSSLELGDSALYFCASSRGASGAYNEQFFGPGTRLTVL.